This TCR beta chain was identified during a study of human T cells and chemical hapten exposure. Findings of the study overall: Large CDR3 similarity clusters arose significantly more often from expanded TCRs than from controls. The presence of alopecia in the donors means their immune response may differ from healthy people's.

Sample time point: patch test 1, 2 weeks after DPC sensitization. The treatment here: therapeutic diphenylcyclopropenone sensitization with weekly scalp DPC. TCRdb itself ran the RACE reads through MiXCR, one entry per CDR3 protein. The sample has approximately 73,000 distinct CDR3 sequences, around a tenth seen once. CDR3 size: 16 residues. From germline, CDR1 is SGHDN and CDR2 FVKESK. Deletions cut 3 bases from V and 0 bases from J, with 11 bases between. This clonotype was recorded a few times. The antigen is not known. The sample was whole blood, taken in connection with sensitization to the hapten diphenylcyclopropenone (DPC). The V and J genes are TRBV14 and TRBJ2-2; the D gene is possibly TRBD2 (6 bases). This TCR was sampled from a woman aged 50 to 60 with alopecia areata. Some clones in this sample may be carry-over from other donors' samples. CDR3 sequence reads: CASSHPGGANTGELFF. As DNA, the CDR3 is TGTGCCAGCAGCCATCCCGGGGGAGCGAACACCGGGGAGCTGTTTTTT.